A single sample is the source of the 30 T cell receptor beta chains below, sequenced in a study of blood T cells in healthy people across ages (dated by TCRdb to between 2014 and 2017). Libraries were made using 5' RACE. The run used an Illumina HiSeq 2500. The second PCR ran for about 7 to 11 cycles and used a J-beta primer mix along with a sample-barcoded 5' primer. TCRdb trimmed the raw reads at Q25, called clones with MiXCR and kept productive beta chains. Each record represents a unique CDR3 protein, reported with the most common genes and DNA among its rows. The table for this sample lists 950,000 to 1,200,000 distinct CDR3 sequences; 35% to 45% of them were counted only once. The top ten constitute less than 15% of the sample. Sequencing used blood. The receptors were sampled from a man aged 18 to 35 in good health.

The CDR3: CASSPRTAEAFF. CDR3 nucleotides: TGTGCCAGCAGTCCCCGGACAGCTGAAGCTTTCTTT. This chain links TRBV12-3 or TRBV12-4 with TRBJ1-1, with D perhaps matching TRBD1 (6 bases). This CDR3 comprises 12 residues. Between the trimmed V and J ends, which lost 5 bases and 6 bases, there was a span of 10 bases.

The chain recombines TRBV4-3 with TRBJ1-2; D might be TRBD1 (5 bases). V gave up 0 bases and J gave up 3 bases, with 11 bases separating them. Germline V CDR1 and CDR2: LGHNA, YSLEER. CDR3 length: 15 residues. The CDR3 DNA is TGCGCCAGCAGCCAAGAGGAGAAGACAGACTATGGCTACACCTTC. The encoded protein is CASSQEEKTDYGYTF.

The J gene is TRBJ2-7, the V gene TRBV25-1, with 8 nucleotides matching TRBD2. This CDR3 spans 15 amino acids. The trim removed 1 base at V and 5 bases at J, leaving 7 bases unmatched. Germline CDR1 and CDR2: MGHDK and SYGVNS. The CDR3 reads CASSELGTRAHEQYF. DNA for the CDR3: TGTGCCAGCAGTGAATTGGGGACTAGGGCCCACGAGCAGTACTTC.

This clonotype was counted a few times. V is TRBV29-1 and J is TRBJ2-1; the match to TRBD2 covers 9 bases. CDR1 is SQVTM and CDR2 is ANQGSEA in the germline V gene. The trim removed 1 base at V and 15 bases at J, leaving 7 bases unmatched. This CDR3 region has 12 residues. CDR3 protein: CSVEGLRGGLFF. CDR3 in DNA: TGCAGCGTTGAAGGCCTGCGGGGGGGCCTGTTCTTC.

This clonotype was detected a few times. The CDR3 DNA reads as TGTGCCAGCGGAAAGGAACAGGGGGCCTACAATGAGCAGTTCTTC. Translating gives CASGKEQGAYNEQFF. This chain connects TRBV7-2 to TRBJ2-1; TRBD1 matches 8 bases. Germline V gene data show CDR1 as SGHTA and CDR2 as FQGNSA. The CDR3 length is 15 residues. Trimming cost V 8 bases and J 2 bases; bases outside gene matches: 8.

Points on this clonotype: Its ends do not fully match the called genes, so a read error is possible. This chain joins TRBV10-3 and TRBJ1-1; 7 bases are shared with TRBD1. Germline CDR1 ENHRY, CDR2 SYGVKD. This CDR3 is built from 17 residues. The CDR3 is CAISESLQGTVNSEAFF. The DNA for the CDR3 is TGTGCCATCAGTGAGTCGCTACAGGGGACAGTGAACAGTGAAGCTTTCTTT.

CDR3 in DNA: TGTGCCAGCAGTGAATCTGGGGGAGGCGGTGAAAAACTGTTTTTT. This codes for CASSESGGGGEKLFF. The rearrangement uses TRBV25-1 and TRBJ1-4; TRBD1 might be the D (5 bases). The CDR3 is made up of 15 amino acids. V was cut by 1 base and J by 7 bases, with 13 bases left in between. CDR1 MGHDK and CDR2 SYGVNS come from the germline V gene.

J is TRBJ2-4 and V is TRBV4-3; 7 bases map to TRBD1. The CDR3 has 15 residues. The ends lost 3 bases at V and 13 bases at J; junction bases unmatched: 15. Germline V gives CDR1 LGHNA, CDR2 YSLEER. CDR3 region: CASSHRQGITFGQYF. The CDR3, as DNA: TGCGCCAGCAGCCACCGACAGGGAATTACGTTTGGGCAGTACTTC.

This chain connects TRBV18 to TRBJ2-3; D gene unclear. This CDR3 contains 15 residues. The germline V gene has CDR1 KGHSH and CDR2 LQKENI. V lost 3 bases and J lost 3, with 13 bases in between. The CDR3 nucleotides read TGTGCCAGCTCACCCCAACGGAGTGGTACAGATACGCAGTATTTT. Protein: CASSPQRSGTDTQYF.

This rearrangement joins TRBV6-2 or TRBV6-3 to TRBJ1-4; D is undetermined. Trimming removed 2 bases from V and 1 base from J, with 17 bases in between. In germline, CDR1 is MNHEY, CDR2 SVGEGT. The CDR3 contains 18 residues. Here the CDR3 DNA reads TGTGCCAGCAGTTACCCCGAGGGCGGCGGAGAAACTAATGAAAAACTGTTTTTT. Encoded protein: CASSYPEGGGETNEKLFF.

The sample holds a few counts of this clonotype. This sequence joins TRBV13 and TRBJ2-5; D remains ambiguous. CDR1 PRHDT and CDR2 FYEKMQ come from the germline V gene (reference sequence). Trimming shortened V by 1 base and J by 13 bases, and 10 bases separated the two germline ends. CDR3 size: 11 residues. CDR3 loop: CASSLAGFPYF. In DNA form, the CDR3 reads TGTGCCAGCAGCTTAGCCGGATTCCCGTACTTC.

V and J are TRBV20-1 and TRBJ1-4, with a tentative D call TRBD1 (5 bases). Germline V CDR1 and CDR2: DFQATT, SNEGSKA (reference sequence). The V gene lost 6 bases and the J gene lost 0 bases, with 8 bases spanning the gap. The CDR3 contains 13 residues. CDR3 in amino acids: CSARQSTNEKLFF. The CDR3 nucleotides read TGCAGTGCCAGACAGTCAACTAATGAAAAACTGTTTTTT.

This clonotype has a handful of counts. V and J are TRBV20-1 and TRBJ2-1, with 9 bases aligning to TRBD1. Germline V gives CDR1 DFQATT, CDR2 SNEGSKA (reference sequence). Germline trimming cut 4 bases from V and 2 bases from J; bases unmatched to any gene: 6. The CDR3 runs to 15 residues. The CDR3: CSAIDRGVPYNEQFF. In nucleotides, the CDR3 is TGCAGTGCTATCGACAGGGGGGTTCCCTACAATGAGCAGTTCTTC.

The rearrangement joins TRBV29-1 to TRBJ2-7, with D unclear. Germline V gene lookup returns CDR1 SQVTM and CDR2 ANQGSEA. The CDR3 runs 11 residues. V lost 7 bases, J lost 2 bases, and 9 bases lay in between. The CDR3 spells CSAPVPYEQYF. In DNA, the CDR3 is TGCAGCGCCCCGGTGCCCTACGAGCAGTACTTC.

This clonotype was seen a few times. This chain links TRBV10-3 with TRBJ1-1; D perhaps matches TRBD1 (5 bases). V gave up 4 bases and J gave up 7 bases, with 7 bases separating them. The V gene's germline CDR1 is ENHRY and CDR2 SYGVKD. The CDR3 has 11 amino acids. The CDR3 nucleotides are TGTGCCATCAGTGGGGACGGTGAAGCTTTCTTT. This sequence encodes CAISGDGEAFF.

This clonotype was detected ten times or more. V gene TRBV29-1 combines with J gene TRBJ2-4, with 7 bases identical to TRBD2. The CDR3 loop spans 13 amino acids. The V and J ends lost 3 bases and 12 bases, in that order; junction bases with no gene match: 11. Germline CDR1 SQVTM, CDR2 ANQGSEA. Here the CDR3 reads CSVELLAETSQYF. The CDR3 coding sequence is TGCAGCGTTGAGCTCCTAGCGGAAACCTCTCAGTACTTC.

The V gene is TRBV9, the J gene TRBJ1-2, with 7 nucleotides matching TRBD1. Germline CDR1 SGDLS, CDR2 YYNGEE. The CDR3 extends over 18 amino acids. V was clipped by 3 bases and J by 2 bases; unmatched bases: 16. CDR3 nucleotides: TGTGCCAGCAGCGGGAACAGGGGAGTAGACGACTTCAACTATGGCTACACCTTC. Its translation: CASSGNRGVDDFNYGYTF.

V and J are TRBV11-2 and TRBJ2-3; 7 nucleotides agree with TRBD1. The V gene's germline CDR1 is SGHAT and CDR2 FQNNGV. V lost 8 bases and J lost 1; bases outside the gene matches: 6. The CDR3 totals 14 residues. The CDR3 is CASQTDRGTDTQYF. The DNA for the CDR3 is TGTGCCAGCCAAACAGACAGGGGCACAGATACGCAGTATTTT.

J is TRBJ2-1 and V is TRBV6-2 or TRBV6-3, with a tentative D call TRBD2 (5 bases). CDR3 length equals 14 residues. The ends were cut back, 5 bases at V and 4 bases at J, with 12 bases in the middle. Germline assignment: CDR1 MNHEY and CDR2 SVGEGT. The CDR3 sequence is CASSGGSLYNEQFF. CDR3 DNA sequence: TGTGCCAGCAGTGGTGGGAGTTTATACAATGAGCAGTTCTTC.

The chain links TRBV7-9 to TRBJ2-1; D is undetermined. CDR1 is SEHNR, CDR2 FQNEAQ, per germline (reference sequence). V was shortened by 6 bases and J by 5 bases, with 14 bases between the two germline ends. CDR3 length: 14 amino acids. CDR3: CASSPRPLHNEQFF. CDR3 DNA sequence: TGTGCCAGCAGTCCTCGACCCCTCCACAATGAGCAGTTCTTC.

This clonotype was found many times. The V call is TRBV4-3, the J call TRBJ2-5, with a tentative D call TRBD2 (6 bases). The V gene's germline CDR1 is LGHNA and CDR2 YSLEER. This CDR3 spans 14 amino acids. Trimming cost V 1 base and J 5 bases, with 11 bases left between them. This chain's CDR3 is CASSQALASETQYF. The CDR3 nucleotides read TGCGCCAGCAGCCAAGCCCTAGCGAGTGAGACCCAGTACTTC.

The chain links TRBV5-5 to TRBJ1-5; no clear D gene. The CDR3 totals 13 residues. Trimming removed 4 bases from V and 6 bases from J, with 11 bases in between. From germline, CDR1 is SGHKS and CDR2 YYEKEE (reference sequence). The CDR3 loop is CASSGPFAQPQHF. CDR3 coding DNA: TGTGCCAGCAGCGGGCCGTTCGCTCAGCCCCAGCATTTT.

The chain uses TRBV14 and TRBJ1-6; D is ambiguous. V shed 6 bases and J shed 9 bases, with 12 bases lying between them. Germline loops: CDR1 SGHDN, CDR2 FVKESK. The CDR3 length is 13 residues. The CDR3 sequence is CASRGGPSSPLHF. In nucleotides, the CDR3 is TGTGCCAGCAGGGGAGGACCCAGTTCACCCCTCCACTTT.

CDR3 in amino acids: CASSSGRMSDTEAFF. CDR3 bases: TGTGCCAGCAGCTCGGGGCGAATGTCCGACACTGAAGCTTTCTTT. The chain has TRBV7-3 and TRBJ1-1; D is perhaps TRBD1 (5 bases). Germline V lookup: CDR1 SGHTA, CDR2 FQGTGA. Trimming took 4 bases from V and 3 from J, leaving 15 bases between them. CDR3 size: 15 residues.

The sample holds a few counts of this clonotype. The rearrangement uses TRBV18 and TRBJ2-3; the match to TRBD1 covers 9 bases. This CDR3 has 15 residues. Germline V CDR1 and CDR2: KGHSH, LQKENI. The junction had 4 bases not matched to a gene; V was cut back by 2 bases and J by 4 bases. The CDR3 DNA reads TGTGCCAGCTCACCATCCCGGACAGGGGCAGATACGCAGTATTTT. It translates to CASSPSRTGADTQYF.

This chain connects TRBV7-8 to TRBJ1-1; 10 nucleotides line up with TRBD1. The CDR3 covers 14 residues. V shed 3 bases, J shed 8 bases, and the junction held 6 bases outside the gene matches. CDR1 SGHVS and CDR2 FQNEAQ come from the germline V gene. The CDR3 spells CASSLPPGQGEAFF. The DNA of the CDR3 is TGTGCCAGCAGCTTGCCACCGGGACAGGGGGAAGCTTTCTTT.

In its sample, this clonotype was seen a few times. The chain is built from TRBV6-1 and TRBJ2-1; D gene unclear. The CDR3 is made up of 13 amino acids. V was clipped by 1 base and J by 5 bases, with 6 bases between them. In germline, CDR1 is MNHNS, CDR2 SASEGT. The CDR3 reads CASSEGDHNEQFF. CDR3 DNA sequence: TGTGCCAGCAGTGAAGGGGATCACAATGAGCAGTTCTTC.

As for this clonotype: The junction differs from germline at one of its ends, possibly a read error. This chain uses TRBV9 with TRBJ2-3; TRBD2 agrees at 13 bases. The CDR3 sequence is 17 residues long. Germline loops: CDR1 SGDLS, CDR2 YYNGEE. CDR3 in amino acids: CASSVTSGGASTDAQYF. The CDR3 DNA is TGTGCCAGCAGCGTAACTAGCGGGGGGGCGAGCACAGATGCGCAGTATTTT.

CDR3 loop: CATRETRNTEAFF. Written as DNA, the CDR3 is TGTGCCACGAGAGAAACTCGGAACACTGAAGCTTTCTTT. V is TRBV27 and J is TRBJ1-1; no definite D call. Germline V CDR1 and CDR2: MNHEY, SMNVEV (reference sequence). The germline V and J ends were trimmed by 10 bases and 1 base, with 13 bases remaining between them. This CDR3 contains 13 residues.

The gene calls are TRBV19 and TRBJ1-1; TRBD1 matches at 9 bases. V lost 7 bases and J lost 1; bases outside the gene matches: 7. Looked up from germline, CDR1 is LNHDA and CDR2 is SQIVND (reference sequence). This CDR3 is built from 15 residues. The CDR3 DNA reads TGTGCCAGTAACACAGGGGGCGCCCCGAACACTGAAGCTTTCTTT. This codes for CASNTGGAPNTEAFF.